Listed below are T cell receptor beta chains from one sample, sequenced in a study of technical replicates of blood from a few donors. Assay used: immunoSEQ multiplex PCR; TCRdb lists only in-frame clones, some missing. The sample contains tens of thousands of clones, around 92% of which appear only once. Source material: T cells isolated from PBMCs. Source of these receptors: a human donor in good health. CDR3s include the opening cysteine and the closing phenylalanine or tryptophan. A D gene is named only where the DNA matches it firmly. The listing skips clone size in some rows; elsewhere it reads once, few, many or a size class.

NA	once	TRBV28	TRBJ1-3	TGTGCCAGCAGCCTCTCAGGGGCAGGAAACACCATATATTTT	CASSLSGAGNTIYF
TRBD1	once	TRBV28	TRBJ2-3	TGTGCCAGCAGTGGACGATACAGGGGTGGCTCAGATACGCAGTATTTT	CASSGRYRGGSDTQYF
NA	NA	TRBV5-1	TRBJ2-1	TGCGCCAGCAGCTTCTCAGGGGGGAATGAGCAGTTCTTC	CASSFSGGNEQFF
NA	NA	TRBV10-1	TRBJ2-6	TGCGCCAGCAGCCAGACTAGGACTGGGGCCAACGTCCTGACTTTC	CASSQTRTGANVLTF
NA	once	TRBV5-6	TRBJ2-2	TGTGCCAGCAGCTTGGGTACGACAGGTTACACCGGGGAGCTGTTTTTT	CASSLGTTGYTGELFF
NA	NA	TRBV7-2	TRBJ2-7	TGTGCCAGCAGCCCCTACAGCGGAATCCCTCCCTACGAGCAGTACTTC	CASSPYSGIPPYEQYF
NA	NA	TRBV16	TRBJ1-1	TGTGCCAGCAGCCCTCTAACGTCTGAAGCTTTCTTT	CASSPLTSEAFF
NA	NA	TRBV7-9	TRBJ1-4	TGTGCCAGCAGCCCCCCGGTCGAAAAACTGTTTTTT	CASSPPVEKLFF
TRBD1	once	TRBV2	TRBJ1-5	TGTGCCAGCAGGAAACAGGGGACCGGCAATCAGCCCCAGCATTTT	CASRKQGTGNQPQHF
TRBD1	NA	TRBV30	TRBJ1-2	TGTGCCTGGAGTGTTACCGGGACAGGAAATTTCTTCTGGAAGGGCTACACCTTC	CAWSVTGTGNFFWKGYTF
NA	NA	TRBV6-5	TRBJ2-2	TGTGCCAGCAGTTTTAGCCACGGCGGGGAGCTGTTTTTT	CASSFSHGGELFF
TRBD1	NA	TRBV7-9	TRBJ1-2	TGTGCCAGCAGCTTAGCCAAAAAGACAGGGGAGGACTATGGCTACACCTTC	CASSLAKKTGEDYGYTF
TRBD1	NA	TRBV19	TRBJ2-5	TGTGCCAGTAGTATCTTATCCGGGACAGGGAAGGAGACCCAGTACTTC	CASSILSGTGKETQYF
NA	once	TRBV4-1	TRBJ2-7	TGCGCCAGCAGCCATAGGCCATTGGGTGAGGTTACCGAGCAGTACTTC	CASSHRPLGEVTEQYF
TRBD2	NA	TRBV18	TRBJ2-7	TGTGCCAGCTCACCTTCCACTAGCGGGACCTACGAGCAGTACTTC	CASSPSTSGTYEQYF
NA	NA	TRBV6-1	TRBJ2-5	TGTGCCAGCAGTGAAGGGTCCATAGTGAGAGGGGAGACCCAGTACTTC	CASSEGSIVRGETQYF
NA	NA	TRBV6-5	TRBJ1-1	TGTGCCAGCAGTTATAAATTGGCTGGGAACACTGAAGCTTTCTTT	CASSYKLAGNTEAFF
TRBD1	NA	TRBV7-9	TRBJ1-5	TGTGCCAGCAGCTTAGTCGAGACAGGGGGTTTTCAGCCCCAGCATTTT	CASSLVETGGFQPQHF
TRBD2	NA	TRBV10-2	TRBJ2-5	TGCGCCACCTTAGGAGCGGGGAAAGAGACCCAGTACTTC	CATLGAGKETQYF
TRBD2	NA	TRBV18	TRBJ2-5	TGTGCCAGCTCACCACGACTAGCGGGAGGGGATTCCCTTCGGAGGGCCCAGTACTTC	CASSPRLAGGDSLRRAQYF
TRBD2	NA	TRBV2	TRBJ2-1	TGTGCCAGCAGTCTGGCTGGGGGAGGGAAGGAGTTCTTC	CASSLAGGGKEFF
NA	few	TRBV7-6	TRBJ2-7	TGTGCCAGCAGCTTAAACAGGGAGCAGTACTTC	CASSLNREQYF
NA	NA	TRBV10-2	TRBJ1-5	TGCGCCAGCAATGGCAGGGAAGGGCAGCCCCAGCATTTT	CASNGREGQPQHF
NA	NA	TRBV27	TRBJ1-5	TGTGCCAGCAGTTACAGGGGCAATCAGCCCCAGCATTTT	CASSYRGNQPQHF
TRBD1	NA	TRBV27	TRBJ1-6	TGTGCCACCGGGACAGACTATAATTCACCCCTCCACTTT	CATGTDYNSPLHF
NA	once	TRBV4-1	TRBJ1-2	TGCGCCAGCAGCCACGCCCAGAGGGGACACTTCACCAGCATTCCTTATGGCTACACCTTC	CASSHAQRGHFTSIPYGYTF
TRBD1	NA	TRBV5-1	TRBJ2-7	TGCGCCAGCAGCTTAGGAAGTGGGACAGCCCGATTAAGCTACGAGCAGTACTTC	CASSLGSGTARLSYEQYF
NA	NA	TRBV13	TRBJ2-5	TGTGCCAGCAGAGGGGGAGAGACCCAGTACTTC	CASRGGETQYF
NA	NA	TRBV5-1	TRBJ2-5	TGCGCCAGCAGCTACTTGGGAGTGACGGGGTGGAGAGAGACCCAGTACTTC	CASSYLGVTGWRETQYF
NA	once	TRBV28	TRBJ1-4	TGTGCCAGTTTCGGGGGGTTTGCGGAAAAACTGTTTTTT	CASFGGFAEKLFF
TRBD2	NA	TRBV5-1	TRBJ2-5	TGCGCCAGCAGCTTAGGACTAGCGGGGGGGCAAGAGACCCAGTACTTC	CASSLGLAGGQETQYF
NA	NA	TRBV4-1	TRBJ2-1	TGCGCCAGCAGCCAAGAGGAACCAGGGGTAGGGGAGCAGTTCTTC	CASSQEEPGVGEQFF
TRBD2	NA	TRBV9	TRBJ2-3	TGTGCCAGCAGCGTAGCTGCGGGAGGGCCGGGGGATACGCAGTATTTT	CASSVAAGGPGDTQYF
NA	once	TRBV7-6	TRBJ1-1	TGTGCCAGCAGCTTAGACAGCAGTGGTACTGAAGCTTTCTTT	CASSLDSSGTEAFF
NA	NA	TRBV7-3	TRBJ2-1	TGTGCCAGCAGCGTACAGGGAAATGAGCAGTTCTTC	CASSVQGNEQFF
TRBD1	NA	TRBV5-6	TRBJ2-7	TGTGCCAGCAGCTTAGGACAGGGGACGTGGTGGTTCTACGAGCAGTACTTC	CASSLGQGTWWFYEQYF
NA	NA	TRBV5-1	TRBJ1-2	TGCGCCAGCAGCGAAACAGGGTTGAGGACCTATGGCTACACCTTC	CASSETGLRTYGYTF
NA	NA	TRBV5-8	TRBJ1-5	TGTGCCAGCAGCTTGGCGAGGAATCAGCCCCAGCATTTT	CASSLARNQPQHF
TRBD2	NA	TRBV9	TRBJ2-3	TGTGCCAGCAGCGAACAGAGCGGGAGTTTAACAGATACGCAGTATTTT	CASSEQSGSLTDTQYF
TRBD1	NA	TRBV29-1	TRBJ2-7	TGCAGCGTTGAAGGTGTAGGGACAGCTTCCTACGAGCAGTACTTC	CSVEGVGTASYEQYF
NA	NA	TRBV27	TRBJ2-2	TGTGCCAGCAGTTTCACGGTCGGGGAGCTGTTTTTT	CASSFTVGELFF
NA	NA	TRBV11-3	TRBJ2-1	TGTGCCAGCAGCACCGACAGAGGGGGCTACAATGAGCAGTTCTTC	CASSTDRGGYNEQFF
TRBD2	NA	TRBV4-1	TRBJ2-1	TGCGCCAGCAGCCAAGATGGGAGGGATGAGCAGTTCTTC	CASSQDGRDEQFF
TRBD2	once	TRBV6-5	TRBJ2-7	TGTGCCAGCACTATTAGCGGGGGGGGCTACGAGCAGTACTTC	CASTISGGGYEQYF
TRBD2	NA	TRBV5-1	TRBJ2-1	TGCGCCAGCAGCTTGAGATCTAGCGGGACCACTCGTGAGCAGTTCTTC	CASSLRSSGTTREQFF
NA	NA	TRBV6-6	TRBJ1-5	TGTGCCAGCAGTTACACGAGACAGGATAGCAATCAGCCCCAGCATTTT	CASSYTRQDSNQPQHF
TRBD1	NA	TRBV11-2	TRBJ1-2	TGTGCCAGCAGCCTTACGTTCAAGGACAGGGTCGGCTACACCTTC	CASSLTFKDRVGYTF
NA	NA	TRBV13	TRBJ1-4	TGTGCCAGCCTCCTTGGACACCCGATTTTAACTAATGAAAAACTGTTTTTT	CASLLGHPILTNEKLFF
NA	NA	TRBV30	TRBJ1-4	TGTGCCTGGAGTTTGGGGCACGGGACTAATGAAAAACTGTTTTTT	CAWSLGHGTNEKLFF
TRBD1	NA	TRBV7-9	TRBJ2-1	TGTGCCAGCAGCTTAGACAGGGGGGATTACAATGAGCAGTTCTTC	CASSLDRGDYNEQFF
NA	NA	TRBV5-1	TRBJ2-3	TGCGCCAGCAGCTTGGGAGCGGCGGACACAGATACGCAGTATTTT	CASSLGAADTDTQYF
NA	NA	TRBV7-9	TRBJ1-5	TGTGCCAGCAGCACGCGGGGGGAGCCCCAGCATTTT	CASSTRGEPQHF
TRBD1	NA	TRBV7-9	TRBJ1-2	TGTGCCAGCAGCTTGGGACAGGGAGGCTATGGCTACACCTTC	CASSLGQGGYGYTF
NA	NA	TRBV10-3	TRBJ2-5	TGTGCCATCAGTGAGTCGATCCTAGCCGGACAAGAGACCCAGTACTTC	CAISESILAGQETQYF
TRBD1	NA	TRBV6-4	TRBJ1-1	TGTGCCAGCAGTGTCCCCCACAGGGGTCCGAACACTGAAGCTTTCTTT	CASSVPHRGPNTEAFF
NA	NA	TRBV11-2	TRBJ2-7	TGTGCCAGCAGCCAATATAAGGACAGATCTGGTGGGGAGCAGTACTTC	CASSQYKDRSGGEQYF
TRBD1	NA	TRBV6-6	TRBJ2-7	TGTGCCAGCAGTTCTACAGGGGGAGATCCTAACGAGCAGTACTTC	CASSSTGGDPNEQYF